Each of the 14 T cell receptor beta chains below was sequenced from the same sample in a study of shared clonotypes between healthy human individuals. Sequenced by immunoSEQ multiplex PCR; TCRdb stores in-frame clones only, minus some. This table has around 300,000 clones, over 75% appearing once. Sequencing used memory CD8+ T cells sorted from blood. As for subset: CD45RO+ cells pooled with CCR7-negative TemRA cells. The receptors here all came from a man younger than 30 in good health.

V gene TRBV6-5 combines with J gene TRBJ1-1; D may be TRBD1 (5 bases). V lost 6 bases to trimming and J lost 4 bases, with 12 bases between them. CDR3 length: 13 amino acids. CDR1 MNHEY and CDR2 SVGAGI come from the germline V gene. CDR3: CASSPMGGTEAFF. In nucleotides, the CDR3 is TGTGCCAGCAGCCCCATGGGGGGCACTGAAGCTTTCTTT.

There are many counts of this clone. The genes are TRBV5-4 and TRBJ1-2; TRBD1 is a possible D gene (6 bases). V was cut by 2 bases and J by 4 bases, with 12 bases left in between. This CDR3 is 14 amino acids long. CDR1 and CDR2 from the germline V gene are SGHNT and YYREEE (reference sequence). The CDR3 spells CASSFDGGSYGYTF. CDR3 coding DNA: TGTGCCAGCAGCTTCGATGGGGGCAGCTATGGCTACACCTTC.

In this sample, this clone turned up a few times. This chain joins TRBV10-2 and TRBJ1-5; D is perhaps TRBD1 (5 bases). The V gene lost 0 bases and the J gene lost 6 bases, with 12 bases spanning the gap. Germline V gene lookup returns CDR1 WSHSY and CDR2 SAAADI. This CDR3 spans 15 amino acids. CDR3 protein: CASSESRAGFQPQHF. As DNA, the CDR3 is TGCGCCAGCAGTGAGTCGAGGGCAGGGTTTCAGCCCCAGCATTTT.

CDR3 in DNA: TGTGCCAGCAGTAGGACAGGGGGTCCCCACGAGCAGTACTTC. It translates to CASSRTGGPHEQYF. The chain carries TRBV27 and TRBJ2-7; 10 bases match TRBD1. CDR3 length: 14 residues. V lost 5 bases to trimming and J lost 5 bases; unmatched junction nucleotides: 6. Germline V lookup: CDR1 MNHEY, CDR2 SMNVEV (reference sequence).

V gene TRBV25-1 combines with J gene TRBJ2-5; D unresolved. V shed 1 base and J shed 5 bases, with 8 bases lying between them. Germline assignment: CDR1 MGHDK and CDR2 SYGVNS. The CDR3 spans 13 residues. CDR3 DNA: TGTGCCAGCAGTGAATTTGTGCGGGAGACCCAGTACTTC. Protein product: CASSEFVRETQYF.

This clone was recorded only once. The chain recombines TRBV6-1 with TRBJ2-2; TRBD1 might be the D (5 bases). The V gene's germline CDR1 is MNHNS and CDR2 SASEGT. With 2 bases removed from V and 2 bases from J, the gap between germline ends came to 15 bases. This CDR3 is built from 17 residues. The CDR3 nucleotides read TGTGCCAGCAGTGAATACCCTGGACATACAAACACCGGGGAGCTGTTTTTT. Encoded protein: CASSEYPGHTNTGELFF.

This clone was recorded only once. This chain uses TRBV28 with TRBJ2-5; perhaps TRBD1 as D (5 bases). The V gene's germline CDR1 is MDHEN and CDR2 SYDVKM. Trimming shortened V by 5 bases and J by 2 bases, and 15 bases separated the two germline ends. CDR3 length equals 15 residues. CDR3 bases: TGTGCCAGCAGTCCTACCCCCACAGGTCAAGAGACCCAGTACTTC. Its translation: CASSPTPTGQETQYF.

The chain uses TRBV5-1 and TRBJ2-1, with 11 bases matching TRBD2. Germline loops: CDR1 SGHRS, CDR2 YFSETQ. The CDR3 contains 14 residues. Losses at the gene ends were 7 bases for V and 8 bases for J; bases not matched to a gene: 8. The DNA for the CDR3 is TGCGCCAGCCGCCCGACTAGCGGGACGGATGAGCAGTTCTTC. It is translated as CASRPTSGTDEQFF.

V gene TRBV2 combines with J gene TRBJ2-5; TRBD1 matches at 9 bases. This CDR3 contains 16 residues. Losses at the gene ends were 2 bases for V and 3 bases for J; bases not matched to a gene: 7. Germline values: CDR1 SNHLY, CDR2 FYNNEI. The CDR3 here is CASSENPRDREETQYF. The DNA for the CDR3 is TGTGCCAGCAGTGAAAACCCCCGGGACAGGGAAGAGACCCAGTACTTC.

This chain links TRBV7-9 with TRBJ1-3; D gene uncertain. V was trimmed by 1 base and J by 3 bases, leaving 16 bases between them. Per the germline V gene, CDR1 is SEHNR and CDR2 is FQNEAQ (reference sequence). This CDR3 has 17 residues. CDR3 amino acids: CASSLVFEGKSGNTIYF. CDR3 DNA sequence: TGTGCCAGCAGCTTAGTCTTCGAGGGTAAAAGTGGAAACACCATATATTTT.

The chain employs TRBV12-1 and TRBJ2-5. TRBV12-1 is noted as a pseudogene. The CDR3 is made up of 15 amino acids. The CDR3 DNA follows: TGTGCCAGCAGCTTAACTGGGACCGATGAAGAGACCCAGTACTTC. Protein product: CASSLTGTDEETQYF.

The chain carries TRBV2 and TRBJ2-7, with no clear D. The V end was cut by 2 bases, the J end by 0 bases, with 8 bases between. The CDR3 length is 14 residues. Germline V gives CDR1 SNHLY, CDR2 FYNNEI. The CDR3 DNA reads TGTGCCAGCAGTGAATTCGTGAGCTCCTACGAGCAGTACTTC. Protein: CASSEFVSSYEQYF.

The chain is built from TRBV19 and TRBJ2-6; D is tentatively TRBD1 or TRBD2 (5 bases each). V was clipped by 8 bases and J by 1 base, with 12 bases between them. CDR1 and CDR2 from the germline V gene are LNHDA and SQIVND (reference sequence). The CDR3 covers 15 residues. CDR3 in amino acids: CASWGFLSGANVLTF. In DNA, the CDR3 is TGTGCCAGTTGGGGGTTTTTATCTGGGGCCAACGTCCTGACTTTC.

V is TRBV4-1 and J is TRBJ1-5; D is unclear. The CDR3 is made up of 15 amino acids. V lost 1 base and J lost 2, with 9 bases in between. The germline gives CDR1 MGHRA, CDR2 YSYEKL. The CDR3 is CASSQVFVGNQPQHF. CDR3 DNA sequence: TGCGCCAGCAGCCAAGTTTTCGTGGGCAATCAGCCCCAGCATTTT.